The rows below give T cell receptor beta chains drawn from one sample of a study of cytomegalovirus exposure and HLA in healthy donors. The method was immunoSEQ multiplex PCR; TCRdb's version includes in-frame clones alone and lacks a portion of them. The table records roughly 140,000 clones, over 70% of them present only once. The sequenced sample consisted of PBMCs. These TCRs come from a man aged 40-55 years in good health and CMV-seropositive. The CDR3 runs from the conserved cysteine through the conserved F or W. The D gene is left open where the match is weak. Clone size is stated in some rows and not others, as once, few, many or a class when expanded.

V gene,J gene,clone size,D gene,CDR3 DNA,CDR3 protein
TRBV5-8,TRBJ1-6,.,TRBD1,TGTGCCAGCAGCTTGAACAGGGGGAGAGGGTCCTATAATTCACCCCTCCACTTT,CASSLNRGRGSYNSPLHF
TRBV15,TRBJ1-6,.,.,TGTGCCACCAGCAGAGTGAGTCTACTTTCACCCCTCCACTTT,CATSRVSLLSPLHF
TRBV27,TRBJ1-2,.,.,TGTGCCAGCAGGCGCCTTTTAGATTTTAACTATGGCTACACCTTC,CASRRLLDFNYGYTF
TRBV6-5,TRBJ1-1,.,TRBD1,TGTGCCAGCAGTCGGAGGACAGGGCAGACTGAAGCTTTCTTT,CASSRRTGQTEAFF
TRBV5-8,TRBJ2-7,.,TRBD2,TGTGCCAGCAGCTCGGTTGGACTAGCGGGAGCAGTCTCCTACGAGCAGTACTTC,CASSSVGLAGAVSYEQYF
TRBV5-1,TRBJ1-2,few,.,TGCGCCAGCAGCTTGGGTTCGGGACAAACCTATGGCTACACCTTC,CASSLGSGQTYGYTF
TRBV4-3,TRBJ1-4,.,.,TGCGCCAGCAGTCTAGAAAACAGGGTTAGGGGCACTAATGAAAAACTGTTTTTT,CASSLENRVRGTNEKLFF
TRBV12-5,TRBJ2-1,.,TRBD1,TGTGCTAGTGGTTTGGCTCCGGGACAGGGAAATGAGCAGTTCTTC,CASGLAPGQGNEQFF
TRBV7-2,TRBJ2-3,.,.,TGTGCCAGCAGCTTAAGACGGGGCACAGATACGCAGTATTTT,CASSLRRGTDTQYF
TRBV12-1,TRBJ1-1,.,.,TGTGCCAGCAGCGTAAAGGCGGATCTGAACACTGAAGCTTTCTTT,CASSVKADLNTEAFF
TRBV7-2,TRBJ1-2,.,.,TGTGCCAGCAGCTTAACTACAGGGCACTATGGCTACACCTTC,CASSLTTGHYGYTF
TRBV6-5,TRBJ1-3,.,TRBD1,TGTGCCAGCAGTTTCGCCGGGACAGCGACTGGAAACACCATATATTTT,CASSFAGTATGNTIYF
TRBV7-9,TRBJ2-3,.,TRBD2,TGTGCCAGCAGCCCCCCGGGACTAGCGGGAGGTGGCACAGATACGCAGTATTTT,CASSPPGLAGGGTDTQYF
TRBV6-6,TRBJ2-7,few,.,TGTGCCAGCGGCGGACAGAGCTCCTACGAGCAGTACTTC,CASGGQSSYEQYF
TRBV9,TRBJ2-6,.,.,TGTGCCAGCAGCGTAGTTCGGGTCTCTGGGGCCAACGTCCTGACTTTC,CASSVVRVSGANVLTF
TRBV11-2,TRBJ2-7,.,.,TGTGCCAGCAGCTTTACAGCAGGAAGCTCCTACGAGCAGTACTTC,CASSFTAGSSYEQYF
TRBV9,TRBJ1-5,.,TRBD1,TGTGCCAGCAGCCCAGGACACAGGGGTAATCAGCCCCAGCATTTT,CASSPGHRGNQPQHF
TRBV30,TRBJ2-1,.,.,TGTGCCTGGAGCCAGGGAGGAGGTCCCTACAATGAGCAGTTCTTC,CAWSQGGGPYNEQFF
TRBV6-6,TRBJ2-2,.,TRBD2,TGTGCCAGCAGTTATTCGGGGGGGCCGCAGCTTAGGGAGCTGTTTTTT,CASSYSGGPQLRELFF
TRBV7-2,TRBJ1-5,.,.,TGTGCCAGCAGCTTGGGAGCTCATAGCAATCAGCCCCAGCATTTT,CASSLGAHSNQPQHF
TRBV9,TRBJ2-5,.,TRBD1,TGTGCCAGCAGCGTCCGAGGGGCCGGGACAGGGGAGGGGGAGACCCAGTACTTC,CASSVRGAGTGEGETQYF
TRBV4-1,TRBJ2-1,.,.,TGCGCCAGCAGCCAAAGGCAGGGTGGTGAGCAGTTCTTC,CASSQRQGGEQFF